This T cell receptor (beta chain) was found in a study of T cells after posttransplantation cyclophosphamide. Findings and caveats of the study: Recipient CMV seropositivity and CMV reactivation strongly tracked TRB clonality. Donor-recipient repertoire similarity was low at 1-2 months, rising over year one. TRB overlap between skin or GI tissue T cells and blood was limited.

Cyclophosphamide on days +3 and +4 followed busulfan-fludarabine conditioning and a marrow graft. The repertoire was sequenced with immunoSEQ multiplex PCR; TCRdb's copy has only in-frame clones and lacks some. Observed in the sample are more than 9,000 clones, none of them singletons. CDR3 length: 14 residues. The V end lost 4 bases, the J end lost 1 base, and 9 bases lay between the germline ends. The germline CDR1 and CDR2 sequences are SGHTA and FQGTGA. There are many counts of this clone. Its antigen is undetermined. This receptor was taken from a female patient aged 40 to 55 who received an allogeneic stem cell transplant from a related donor, was CMV-positive, and had no GVHD. Some T cells may be supplied by the graft donor. The J gene is TRBJ2-3, the V gene TRBV7-3, with D uncertain. The sample in question was PBMCs, obtained after allogeneic stem cell transplant with posttransplant cyclophosphamide. The CDR3 sequence is CASSSLERTDTQYF. CDR3 nucleotide sequence: TGTGCCAGCAGCTCCCTCGAGCGCACAGATACGCAGTATTTT.